This entry describes one T cell receptor (beta chain). A much larger clone is a single base away; this may be a read error. These data originate in a study of blood T cells in healthy people across ages. Germline loops: CDR1 MGHRA, CDR2 YSYEKL. The ends lost 6 bases at V and 2 bases at J; junction bases unmatched: 9. The CDR3 extends over 16 amino acids. Per sample, no less than 5 micrograms of total RNA were extracted. A sample-barcoded 5' primer and a J-beta primer mix were used in a second PCR of about 7 to 11 cycles. Unique molecular identifiers of 12 random nucleotides labeled each cDNA. TCRdb fed the 5' RACE reads into MiXCR, producing one record per CDR3 protein. The sample shows about 580,000 distinct CDR3 sequences, roughly 48% of them seen only once.

This clonotype originated in a man older than 75 in good health. The specimen was blood. The chain carries TRBV4-1 and TRBJ2-1; 8 bases fit TRBD2. The CDR3 spells CASSLLAEGPYNEQFF. The CDR3 DNA reads TGCGCCAGCAGTCTACTAGCGGAGGGGCCCTACAATGAGCAGTTCTTC.